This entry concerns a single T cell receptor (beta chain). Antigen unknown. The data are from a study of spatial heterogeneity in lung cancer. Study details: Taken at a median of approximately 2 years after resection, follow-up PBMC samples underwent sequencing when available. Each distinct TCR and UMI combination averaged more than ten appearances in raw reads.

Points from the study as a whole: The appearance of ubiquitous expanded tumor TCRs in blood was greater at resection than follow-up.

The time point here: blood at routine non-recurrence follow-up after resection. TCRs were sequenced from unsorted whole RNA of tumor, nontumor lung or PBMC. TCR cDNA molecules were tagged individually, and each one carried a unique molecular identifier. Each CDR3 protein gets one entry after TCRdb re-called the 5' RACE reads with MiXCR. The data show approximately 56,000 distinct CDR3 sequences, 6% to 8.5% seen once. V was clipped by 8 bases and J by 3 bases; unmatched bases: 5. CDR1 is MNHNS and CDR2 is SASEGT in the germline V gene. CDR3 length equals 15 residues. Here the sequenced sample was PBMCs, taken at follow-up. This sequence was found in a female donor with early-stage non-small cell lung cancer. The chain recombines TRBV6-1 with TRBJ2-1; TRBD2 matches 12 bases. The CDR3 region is CASGLAGGIYNEQFF. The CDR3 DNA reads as TGTGCCAGCGGGCTAGCGGGGGGGATCTACAATGAGCAGTTCTTC.